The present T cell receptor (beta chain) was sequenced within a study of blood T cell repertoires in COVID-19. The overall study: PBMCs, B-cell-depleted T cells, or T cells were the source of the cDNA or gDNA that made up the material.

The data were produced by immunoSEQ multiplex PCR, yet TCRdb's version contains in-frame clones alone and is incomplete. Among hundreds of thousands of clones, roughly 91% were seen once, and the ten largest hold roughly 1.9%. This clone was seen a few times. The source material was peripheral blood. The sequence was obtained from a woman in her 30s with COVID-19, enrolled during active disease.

The CDR3 region has the DNA TGTGCCAGCAGCCCGGACAAGAACTATGGCTACACCTTC. Amino acids: CASSPDKNYGYTF. The V and J genes are TRBV7-6 and TRBJ1-2; a possible D gene is TRBD1 (5 bases). This CDR3 region has 13 residues. Trimming took off 5 bases at V and 2 bases at J, with 9 bases between the two ends. CDR1 SGHVS and CDR2 FNYEAQ come from the germline V gene.